What follows are 14 T cell receptor beta chains derived from one specimen sequenced in a study of regulatory T cells in long-lasting Graves disease. Arm-PCR of CDR3 regions and iRepertoire HTBI primers were the basis on which TCR beta libraries were built. One entry per CDR3 protein results from TCRdb running MiXCR on the multiplex PCR reads. The sample includes fewer than 450,000 distinct CDR3 sequences, about 15% of them seen just once. As to time point: newly diagnosed GD, antithyroid drugs for less than 3 months. PBMC RNA was the source of the TCR library. These same data were also listed under a study on T cells in Graves' hyperthyroidism and ophthalmopathy.

The sample in question was peripheral blood mononuclear cells (PBMCs), obtained at new diagnosis, from a patient treated with antithyroid drugs. Receptor source: a woman between 40 and 55 years old with Graves disease.

The chain is built from TRBV24-1 and TRBJ2-3, with TRBD1 as a possible D gene (6 bases). The CDR3 runs 13 residues. CDR1 KGHDR and CDR2 SFDVKD come from the germline V gene. V was cut by 10 bases and J by 0 bases, with 10 bases left in between. The CDR3 coding sequence is TGTGCCACGGAAGGACAGAGCACAGATACGCAGTATTTT. Protein product: CATEGQSTDTQYF.

This clonotype appeared many times. The chain couples TRBV18 to TRBJ2-3; D possibly corresponds to TRBD1 (6 bases). The CDR3 totals 12 residues. V lost 8 bases, J lost 3 bases, and 9 bases lay in between. Germline V gene sequence: CDR1 KGHSH, CDR2 LQKENI. CDR3 bases: TGTGCCAGCAGCGACAGGACAGATACGCAGTATTTT. Its translation is CASSDRTDTQYF.

This clonotype was seen a handful of times. The chain uses TRBV13 and TRBJ1-5, with D uncertain. The length of the CDR3 is 14 residues. V was cut by 5 bases and J by 3 bases, with 11 bases left in between. CDR1 is PRHDT and CDR2 is FYEKMQ in the germline V gene (reference sequence). The DNA of the CDR3 is TGTGCCAGCAGCCTATGGGGAAACAATCAGCCCCAGCATTTT. The encoded protein is CASSLWGNNQPQHF.

The sample holds many counts of this clonotype. The junction does not match germline at one end; this may be a read error. The chain recombines TRBV5-1 with TRBJ1-4, with 9 nucleotides matching TRBD1. From germline, CDR1 is SGHRS and CDR2 YFSETQ. This CDR3 spans 15 amino acids. The CDR3 reads CASSPTTGGGGVRHF. The CDR3 region has the DNA TGCGCCAGCAGCCCCACGACAGGGGGAGGCGGGGTCCGACATTTT. Drawing the rest from reference TRBV5-1 and TRBJ1-4, the complete variable domain is KAGVTQTPRYLIKTRGQQVTLSCSPISGHRSVSWYQQTPGQGLQFLFEYFSETQRNKGNFPGRFSGRQFSNSRSEMNVSTLELGDSALYLCASSPTTGGGGVRHFGSGTQLSVL.

In its sample, this clonotype was seen many times. Here the CDR3 reads CASMTGSNTGELFF. Here the CDR3 DNA reads TGTGCCAGTATGACAGGGTCCAACACCGGGGAGCTGTTTTTT. The chain links TRBV28 to TRBJ2-2; 7 bases line up with TRBD1. Germline assignment: CDR1 MDHEN and CDR2 SYDVKM. The V gene end was trimmed by 9 bases and the J gene end by 2 bases; junction bases not matched to a gene: 6. The length of the CDR3 is 14 residues.

At least ten counts were recorded for this clonotype. The V gene is TRBV6-1, the J gene TRBJ2-2; TRBD1 matches 10 bases. CDR1 and CDR2 from the germline V gene are MNHNS and SASEGT. The CDR3 loop spans 18 amino acids. V shed 6 bases and J 1 base; nucleotides not matched to a gene: 11. CDR3 sequence reads: CASSARWTGGRNTGELFF. CDR3 nucleotide sequence: TGTGCCAGCAGCGCGAGATGGACAGGGGGAAGGAACACCGGGGAGCTGTTTTTT.

This clonotype was detected ten times or more. This chain connects TRBV6-1 to TRBJ2-5; 12 nucleotides agree with TRBD2. The CDR3 runs 14 residues. Germline trimming cut 6 bases from V and 5 bases from J; bases unmatched to any gene: 4. The germline CDR1 and CDR2 sequences are MNHNS and SASEGT. The CDR3 sequence is CASSPGLAGETQYF. The CDR3 DNA reads as TGTGCCAGCAGCCCTGGACTAGCGGGGGAGACCCAGTACTTC.

This chain links TRBV20-1 with TRBJ1-4; D is perhaps TRBD1 (6 bases). Trimming took off 5 bases at V and 10 bases at J, with 11 bases between the two ends. The length of the CDR3 is 11 residues. Germline V gene data show CDR1 as DFQATT and CDR2 as SNEGSKA (reference sequence). The DNA for the CDR3 is TGCAGTGCTCAACAGGGTCCAAAACTGTTTTTT. It translates to CSAQQGPKLFF.

The V call is TRBV19, the J call TRBJ2-7, with D maybe TRBD1 (6 bases). Between the trimmed V and J ends, which lost 3 bases and 0 bases, there was a span of 15 bases. Germline V gene lookup returns CDR1 LNHDA and CDR2 SQIVND (reference sequence). The CDR3 covers 16 residues. The CDR3 nucleotides read TGTGCCAGTAGTATGAACGCCAGGGGCAACTCCTACGAGCAGTACTTC. This translates into CASSMNARGNSYEQYF. The variable domain in full, with the rest retrieved from reference TRBV19 and TRBJ2-7, is DGGITQSPKYLFRKEGQNVTLSCEQNLNHDAMYWYRQDPGQGLRLIYYSQIVNDFQKGDIAEGYSVSREKKESFPLTVTSAQKNPTAFYLCASSMNARGNSYEQYFGPGTRLTVT.

V is TRBV9 and J is TRBJ2-1, with D hard to call. Germline loops: CDR1 SGDLS, CDR2 YYNGEE. Trimming took 0 bases from V and 5 from J, leaving 15 bases between them. The CDR3 is 16 residues long. The CDR3 here is CASSVVPNWPNNEQFF. CDR3 nucleotide sequence: TGTGCCAGCAGCGTAGTCCCCAACTGGCCGAACAATGAGCAGTTCTTC.

This clonotype has a count of ten or more. The V call is TRBV19, the J call TRBJ1-4; 7 positions match TRBD1. This CDR3 region has 15 residues. Germline assignment: CDR1 LNHDA and CDR2 SQIVND (reference sequence). The ends lost 6 bases at V and 5 bases at J; junction bases unmatched: 9. The CDR3 nucleotides read TGTGCCAGTAGCACCGCCCGGGACAGAAATGAAAAACTGTTTTTT. As protein: CASSTARDRNEKLFF.

For this clonotype: Possible read error: a much larger clone is one base away. This rearrangement joins TRBV5-1 to TRBJ2-2, with D tentatively TRBD2 (5 bases). The length of the CDR3 is 13 residues. Looked up from germline, CDR1 is SGHRS and CDR2 is YFSETQ. The CDR3 nucleotides read TGCGCCAGCAGCTTACCGGTCCCCGGGGAGCCGTTTTTT. This gives the protein CASSLPVPGEPFF.

In this sample, this clonotype turned up many times. V is TRBV11-3 and J is TRBJ2-1; TRBD2 matches at 7 bases. The CDR3 contains 13 residues. With 5 bases clipped from V and 9 bases from J, the junction kept 7 bases outside the gene matches. CDR1 is SGHNT and CDR2 is YENEEA in the germline V gene. The CDR3 region has the DNA TGTGCCAGCAGCGAAGGTTGGGGGGGTGAGCAGTTCTTC. Amino acids: CASSEGWGGEQFF.

As regards this clonotype: A much larger clone differs by one base, so this may be a read error. Given the absence of the conserved phenylalanine or tryptophan at the CDR3 end, a read error is likely. The DNA is left out, because the CDR3 cannot be placed on it with certainty; the CDR3 is given as TCRdb lists it. The chain carries TRBV24-1 and TRBJ2-5; no check of the table's D call, TRBD2, against the DNA was made. The CDR3 totals 12 residues, both ends included. Per germline, CDR1 KGHDR and CDR2 SFDVKD. CDR3 region: CATSESTSGHAL.